This T cell receptor beta chain originates from a study of OX40 agonist ivuxolimab in advanced cancers. Study background: Three individuals attained partial responses, comprising one hepatocellular carcinoma case and two cutaneous melanoma cases.

Assay: immunoSEQ multiplex PCR; the TCRdb copy retains only in-frame clones and omits some. The table includes tens of thousands of clones, roughly 85% detected once. Germline V gives CDR1 MNHNS, CDR2 SASEGT. V lost 4 bases and J lost 2; bases outside the gene matches: 2. This CDR3 has 14 amino acids. Here the sequenced sample was CD4+ or CD8+ T cells sorted from blood, taken in a trial of the OX40 agonist ivuxolimab. The chain joins TRBV6-1 to TRBJ2-1, with 7 nucleotides matching TRBD1. The receptor was derived from an adult with an advanced solid tumor such as melanoma, head and neck, liver or kidney cancer. This chain's CDR3 is CASSVQGPYNEQFF. DNA of the CDR3: TGTGCCAGCAGTGTACAGGGGCCCTACAATGAGCAGTTCTTC.